Presented here are 7 T cell receptor beta chains from one specimen sequenced in a study of shared clonotypes between healthy human individuals (dated by TCRdb to 2018 to 2020). The library was obtained by the immunoSEQ multiplex PCR assay. Entries here come from immuneACCESS through TCRdb and include only in-frame sequences with V and J called. Some clones fail to appear in such tables; in the studies checked, an unresolved V gene covers under half of the shortfall, and the cause of the remainder is unknown. Across this sample there are about 2,100,000 clones, with just over 90% seen only once. Over 1.5% of the sample rests with the top ten. CD8 naive samples consisted of CD45RO-negative cells that were positively selected for CCR7, yielding a CD45RA+CCR7+ population without TemRA cells. The sequenced material came from naive CD8+ T cells from PBMCs. Taken with the paper, the label for cell subset or site translates to: CD45RA+CCR7+. These receptor sequences come from a young man in good health. Some clones in this sample may be carry-over from other donors' samples.

The rearrangement links TRBV29-1 to TRBJ2-1; 11 nucleotides line up with TRBD2. V shed 1 base, J shed 9 bases, and the junction held 2 bases outside the gene matches. CDR3 length equals 13 residues. From germline, CDR1 is SQVTM and CDR2 ANQGSEA. The DNA for the CDR3 is TGCAGCGTTGAAGTAGCGGGAGGGCCTGAGCAGTTCTTC. It yields the protein CSVEVAGGPEQFF.

This chain connects TRBV11-2 to TRBJ2-5, with TRBD2 matching 8 bases. V shed 4 bases and J 5 bases; nucleotides not matched to a gene: 9. The CDR3 runs to 15 residues. The germline V gene has CDR1 SGHAT and CDR2 FQNNGV. CDR3 nucleotide sequence: TGTGCCAGCAGCTCCCGAGCGGGAGATTGGGAGACCCAGTACTTC. It codes for CASSSRAGDWETQYF. Drawing the rest from reference TRBV11-2 and TRBJ2-5, the complete variable domain is EAGVAQSPRYKIIEKRQSVAFWCNPISGHATLYWYQQILGQGPKLLIQFQNNGVVDDSQLPKDRFSAERLKGVDSTLKIQPAKLEDSAVYLCASSSRAGDWETQYFGPGTRLLVL.

As DNA, the CDR3 is TGCGCCAGCAGCTTACGCTTTGGGGGGACCCCCGGGAGGGACGAGCAGTACTTC. Its protein is CASSLRFGGTPGRDEQYF. V usage is TRBV5-1 and J usage is TRBJ2-7; 8 bases are a match to TRBD2. With 2 bases clipped from V and 5 bases from J, the junction kept 18 bases outside the gene matches. This CDR3 spans 18 amino acids. Germline CDR1 SGHRS, CDR2 YFSETQ. The full variable domain, completed using reference TRBV5-1 and TRBJ2-7, is KAGVTQTPRYLIKTRGQQVTLSCSPISGHRSVSWYQQTPGQGLQFLFEYFSETQRNKGNFPGRFSGRQFSNSRSEMNVSTLELGDSALYLCASSLRFGGTPGRDEQYFGPGTRLTVT.

V is TRBV13 and J is TRBJ1-2, with 7 bases matching TRBD1. Trimming at V came to 3 bases and at J to 7 bases, leaving 11 bases not matched to a gene. CDR1 and CDR2 (germline): PRHDT, FYEKMQ (reference sequence). This CDR3 has 15 residues. The CDR3 region is CASSFGRGGQLGYTF. The CDR3 DNA follows: TGTGCCAGCAGCTTCGGACGAGGGGGCCAACTTGGCTACACCTTC.

This rearrangement joins TRBV4-1 to TRBJ2-7; 14 bases are a match to TRBD2. This CDR3 is built from 15 residues. V gave up 5 bases and J gave up 5 bases; unmatched junction bases: 5. Germline assignment: CDR1 MGHRA and CDR2 YSYEKL. Here the CDR3 DNA reads TGCGCCAGCAGCTCGACTAGCGGGAGGGCCCACGAGCAGTACTTC. It specifies CASSSTSGRAHEQYF.

The chain recombines TRBV30 with TRBJ2-5; D is ambiguous. CDR3 length: 13 amino acids. CDR1 GTSNPN and CDR2 SVGIG come from the germline V gene (reference sequence). V was shortened by 0 bases and J by 5 bases, with 10 bases between the two germline ends. CDR3 sequence: CAWSVLPWETQYF. In nucleotides, the CDR3 is TGTGCCTGGAGTGTGCTGCCGTGGGAGACCCAGTACTTC.

CDR3 DNA sequence: TGTGCCAGCAGCTCTACAGGGGGAGGCGAGCAGTACTTC. This codes for CASSSTGGGEQYF. V and J are TRBV13 and TRBJ2-7; 8 bases are a match to TRBD1. Unmatched junction bases numbered 5, after V lost 4 bases and J lost 6 bases. Germline loops: CDR1 PRHDT, CDR2 FYEKMQ (reference sequence). CDR3 length: 13 residues.